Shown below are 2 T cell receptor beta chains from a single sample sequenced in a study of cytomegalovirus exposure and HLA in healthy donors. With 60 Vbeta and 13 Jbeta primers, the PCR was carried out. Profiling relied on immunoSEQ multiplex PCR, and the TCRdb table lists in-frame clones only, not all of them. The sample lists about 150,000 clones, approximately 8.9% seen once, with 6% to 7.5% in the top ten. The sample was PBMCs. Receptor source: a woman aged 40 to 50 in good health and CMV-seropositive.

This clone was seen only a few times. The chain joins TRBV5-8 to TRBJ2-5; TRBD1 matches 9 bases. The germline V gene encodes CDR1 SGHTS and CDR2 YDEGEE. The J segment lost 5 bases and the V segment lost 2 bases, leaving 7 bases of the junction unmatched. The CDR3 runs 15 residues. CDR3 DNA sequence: TGTGCCAGCAGCTTCGGGACAGGGCGAGGGGAGACCCAGTACTTC. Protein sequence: CASSFGTGRGETQYF.

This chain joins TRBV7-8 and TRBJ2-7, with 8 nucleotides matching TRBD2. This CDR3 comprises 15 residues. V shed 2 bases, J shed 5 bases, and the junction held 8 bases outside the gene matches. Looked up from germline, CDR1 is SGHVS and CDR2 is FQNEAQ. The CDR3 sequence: CASSLRTSGRHEQYF. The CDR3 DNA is TGTGCCAGCAGCTTACGCACTAGCGGACGCCACGAGCAGTACTTC. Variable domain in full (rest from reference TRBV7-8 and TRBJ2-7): GAGVSQSPRYKVAKRGQDVALRCDPISGHVSLFWYQQALGQGPEFLTYFQNEAQLDKSGLPSDRFFAERPEGSVSTLKIQRTQQEDSAVYLCASSLRTSGRHEQYFGPGTRLTVT.